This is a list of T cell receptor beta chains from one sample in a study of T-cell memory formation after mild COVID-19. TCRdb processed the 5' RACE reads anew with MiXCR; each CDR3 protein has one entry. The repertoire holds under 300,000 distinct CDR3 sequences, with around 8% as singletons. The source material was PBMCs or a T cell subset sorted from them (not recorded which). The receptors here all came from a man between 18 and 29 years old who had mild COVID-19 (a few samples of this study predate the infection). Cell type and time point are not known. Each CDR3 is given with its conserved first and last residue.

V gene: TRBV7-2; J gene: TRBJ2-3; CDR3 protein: CASSLGQIVGAGKDRQYF
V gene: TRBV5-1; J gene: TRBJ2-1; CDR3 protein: CASSFGGTHNEQFF
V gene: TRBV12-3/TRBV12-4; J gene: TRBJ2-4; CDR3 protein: CASSFRGYAKNIQYF
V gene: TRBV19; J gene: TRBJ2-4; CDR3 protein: CASSMRVYGNIQYF
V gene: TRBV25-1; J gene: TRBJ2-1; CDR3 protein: CASSRGGDRYNEQFF
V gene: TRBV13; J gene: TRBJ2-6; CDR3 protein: CASSPRWDTSGANVLTF
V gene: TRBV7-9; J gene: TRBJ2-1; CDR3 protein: CALDSYNEQFF
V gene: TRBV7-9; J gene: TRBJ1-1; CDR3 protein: CASSFTGGDTEAFF
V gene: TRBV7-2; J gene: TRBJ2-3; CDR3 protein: CASSWGRYTQYF
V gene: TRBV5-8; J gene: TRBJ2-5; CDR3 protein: CASSRRTEETQYF
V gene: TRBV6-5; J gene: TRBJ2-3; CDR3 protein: CASSYTGPPRGDTQYF
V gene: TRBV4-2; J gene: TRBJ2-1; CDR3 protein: CASSPLNLAGEHNEQFF
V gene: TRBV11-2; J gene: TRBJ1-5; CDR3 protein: CASSPQSDQPQHF
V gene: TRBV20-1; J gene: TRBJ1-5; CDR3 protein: CSARPGNSNQPQHF
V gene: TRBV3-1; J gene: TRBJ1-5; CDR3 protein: CASSQGSYSNQPQHF
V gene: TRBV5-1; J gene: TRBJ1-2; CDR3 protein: CASSAGTGLDYGYTF
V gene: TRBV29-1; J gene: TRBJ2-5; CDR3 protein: CSVALATGQETQYF
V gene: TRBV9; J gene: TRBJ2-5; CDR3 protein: CASSAGTQETQYF
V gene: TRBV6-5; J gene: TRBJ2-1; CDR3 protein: CASRALGATYNEQFF
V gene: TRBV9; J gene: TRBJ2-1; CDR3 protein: CASSIGAFGDEQFF
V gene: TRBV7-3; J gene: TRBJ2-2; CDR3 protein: CASSLRTKNTGELFF
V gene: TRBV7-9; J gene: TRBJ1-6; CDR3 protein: CVGGTGPGSPLHF
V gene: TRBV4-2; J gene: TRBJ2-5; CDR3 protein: CASSQDWRGAAEGETQYF
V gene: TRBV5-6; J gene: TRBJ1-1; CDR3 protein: CASSPPGQKNTEAFF
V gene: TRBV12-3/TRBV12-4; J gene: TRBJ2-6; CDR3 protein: CASSLRGANVLTF
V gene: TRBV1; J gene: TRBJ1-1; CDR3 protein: CTSSQEGANTEAFF
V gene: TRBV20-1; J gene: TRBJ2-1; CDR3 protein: CSAPTSGGSSYNEQFF
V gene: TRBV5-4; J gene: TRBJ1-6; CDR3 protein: CASSPPDSPLHF
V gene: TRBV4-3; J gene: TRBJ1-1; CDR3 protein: CASSQDILTEAFF
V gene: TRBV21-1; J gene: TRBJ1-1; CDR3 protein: CASSHYRGREAFF
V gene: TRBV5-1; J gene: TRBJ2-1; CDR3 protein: CASSSERQIDEQFF
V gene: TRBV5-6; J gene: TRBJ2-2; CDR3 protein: CASSLLAGEGDTGELFF
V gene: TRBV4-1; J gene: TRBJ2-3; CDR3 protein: CASSQPSSGDTQYF
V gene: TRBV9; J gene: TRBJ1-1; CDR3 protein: CASSTTGMNTEDFF
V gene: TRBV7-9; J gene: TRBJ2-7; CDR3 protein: CASSPLAGIYEQYF
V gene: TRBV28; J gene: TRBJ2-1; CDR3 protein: CATGGKPADEQFF
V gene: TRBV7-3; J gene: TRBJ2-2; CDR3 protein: CASSLGQMNTGELFF
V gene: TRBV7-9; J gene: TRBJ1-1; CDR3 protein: CASSLGTGETEAFF
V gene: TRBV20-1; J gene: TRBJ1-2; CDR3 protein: CSASRPSGAVYGYTF
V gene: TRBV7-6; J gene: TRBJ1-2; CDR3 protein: CASSLEGLRTGGHYGYTF
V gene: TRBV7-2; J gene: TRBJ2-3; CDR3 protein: CASSLGGLVTGDTQYF
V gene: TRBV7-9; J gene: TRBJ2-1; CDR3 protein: CASSWARVHGYEQFF
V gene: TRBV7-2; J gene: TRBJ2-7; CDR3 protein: CASSLEAGSDEQYF
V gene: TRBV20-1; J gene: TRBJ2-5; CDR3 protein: CSARDRKETQYF
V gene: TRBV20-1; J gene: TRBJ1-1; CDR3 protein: CSARTPWTGGSTEAFF
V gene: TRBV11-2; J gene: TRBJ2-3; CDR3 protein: CASSLVYGTESTDTQYF
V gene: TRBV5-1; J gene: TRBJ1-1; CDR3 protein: CASSLEQKNTEAFF
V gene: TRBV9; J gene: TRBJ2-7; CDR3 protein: CASSPSAGTTPYEQYF
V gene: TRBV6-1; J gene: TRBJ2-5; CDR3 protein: CASNPGPAYRETQYF
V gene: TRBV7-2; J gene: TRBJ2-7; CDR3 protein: CASSYRPRGQGYEQYF
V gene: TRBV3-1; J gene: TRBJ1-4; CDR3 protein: CASSQDPAGDSTGKLFF
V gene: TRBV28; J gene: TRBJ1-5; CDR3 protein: CASSLWGYSNQPQHF
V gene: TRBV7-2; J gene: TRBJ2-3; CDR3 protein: CASSPPEGFTDTQYF
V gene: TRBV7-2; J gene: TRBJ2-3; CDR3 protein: CASSSPLARTFATDTQYF
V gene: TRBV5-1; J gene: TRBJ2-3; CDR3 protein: CAARGGEGDTQYF
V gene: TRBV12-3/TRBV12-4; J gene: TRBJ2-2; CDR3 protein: CASSFAGQGDGELFF
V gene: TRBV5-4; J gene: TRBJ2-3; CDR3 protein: CASSLGGGGGDTQYF
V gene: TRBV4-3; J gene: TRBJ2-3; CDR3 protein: CASSQVGDTQYF